A selection of T cell receptor beta chains follows, all from one sample in a study of cytomegalovirus exposure and HLA in healthy donors. Data came from immunoSEQ multiplex PCR; TCRdb stores just in-frame clones and leaves some out. The sample lists approximately 150,000 clones, 75% to 85% occurring once. The sequenced sample was PBMCs. These receptors were collected from a human donor in good health. CDR3s include the opening cysteine and the closing phenylalanine or tryptophan. Each record gives: clone size, CDR3 length, J gene, V gene, D gene, CDR3 DNA, CDR3 protein. D genes are given only for firm matches. Part of the rows lack a size; the others show once, few, many or a class for expanded clones.

>few|12|TRBJ2-7|TRBV10-3|TRBD1
TGTGCCATCAAGGGACAGTCGTACGAGCAGTACTTC
CAIKGQSYEQYF
>NA|11|TRBJ2-3|TRBV7-8|NA
TGTGCCAGCAGCTTCGGGGATACGCAGTATTTT
CASSFGDTQYF
>few|16|TRBJ1-2|TRBV7-9|TRBD1
TGTGCCAGCAGCTTAGCAGGGACAGGTCGTCACTATGGCTACACCTTC
CASSLAGTGRHYGYTF
>NA|13|TRBJ2-7|TRBV19|NA
TGTGCCAGTGCCCAGGCGGGAACCAGCGAGCAGTACTTC
CASAQAGTSEQYF
>once|15|TRBJ2-7|TRBV30|TRBD2
TGTGCCTGGAGGGGCGGGCTAGCGGGATACTACGAGCAGTACTTC
CAWRGGLAGYYEQYF
>NA|17|TRBJ1-5|TRBV7-9|TRBD1
TGTGCCAGCAGCTTATTTACAGGGGGCTATAGCAATCAGCCCCAGCATTTT
CASSLFTGGYSNQPQHF
>NA|16|TRBJ2-3|TRBV5-4|NA
TGTGCCAGCAGCTTGTTCGGGCAGGGTGTCACAGATACGCAGTATTTT
CASSLFGQGVTDTQYF
>few|15|TRBJ2-7|TRBV6-1|NA
TGTGCCAGCAGTGAAGCCGTTAGGAGCTCCTACGAGCAGTACTTC
CASSEAVRSSYEQYF
>NA|15|TRBJ2-3|TRBV6-6|TRBD2
TGTGCCAGCAGTCCGGGACTAGCGGGATGGGATACGCAGTATTTT
CASSPGLAGWDTQYF
>NA|15|TRBJ2-3|TRBV13|NA
TGTGCCAGCAGCCCAGGTCAGGGCATGGCAGATACGCAGTATTTT
CASSPGQGMADTQYF
>NA|14|TRBJ2-7|TRBV27|NA
TGTGCCAGCAGTTTGGGCGGGGTCACCTACGAGCAGTACTTC
CASSLGGVTYEQYF
>NA|17|TRBJ2-2|TRBV28|NA
TGTGCCAGCAGCTTGACTCAGGGACAACCGGACACCGGGGAGCTGTTTTTT
CASSLTQGQPDTGELFF
>NA|15|TRBJ2-5|TRBV9|NA
TGTGCCAGCAGCGTAGCGGGGACAACTAAAGAGACCCAGTACTTC
CASSVAGTTKETQYF
>once|15|TRBJ2-1|TRBV6-1|TRBD2
TGTGCCAGCAGGGAGATAGCGGGGGCTATTAATGAGCAGTTCTTC
CASREIAGAINEQFF
>NA|14|TRBJ2-2|TRBV28|NA
TGTGCCAGTTCCCGGGCAGCAGGGACCGGGGAGCTGTTTTTT
CASSRAAGTGELFF
>NA|16|TRBJ1-4|TRBV18|NA
TGTGCCAGCTCACCTAGGACAGATGCAACTAATGAAAAACTGTTTTTT
CASSPRTDATNEKLFF